This TCR beta chain was obtained from a study of blood T cell repertoires in COVID-19. Study in general: From the United States, Italy and Spain came samples of acute and convalescent COVID-19. Sources were T cells, B-cell-depleted T cells, or PBMCs; the material itself was cDNA or gDNA.

In the study's own analysis: Estimated nucleated cell counts came from reference gene primer amplification. Using immunoSEQ multiplex PCR, the repertoire was profiled, and TCRdb retains in-frame clones only, with some absent. The V and J calls and the clone size are those of that table, but D and trimming were determined from the DNA. The sample has under 150,000 clones; about four fifths are singletons. This clone was recorded a few times. The CDR3 extends over 18 amino acids. V gave up 2 bases and J gave up 6 bases, with 27 bases separating them. The germline V gene encodes CDR1 SGHKS and CDR2 YYEKEE (reference sequence).

Input material: peripheral blood. The chain is built from TRBV5-5 and TRBJ2-7; TRBD1 is a possible D gene (6 bases). The sequence was obtained from a woman older than 75 with acute or convalescent COVID-19. CDR3 DNA: TGTGCCAGCAGCTTCGGCTCTTGGTTAGGGGGACCTTCGGGCGAGCAGTACTTC. Translated: CASSFGSWLGGPSGEQYF.